A selection of T cell receptor beta chains follows, all from one sample in a study of shared clonotypes between healthy human individuals. Here immunoSEQ multiplex PCR was the method, and the copy in TCRdb shows in-frame clones only, minus some. The sample has more than 150,000 clones, 65% to 80% seen once; the top ten hold about 10%. The specimen sequenced was memory CD4+ T cells sorted from blood. Source of these receptors: a man between 25 and 39 years old in good health. The CDR3 runs from the conserved cysteine through the conserved F or W. The order of the fields is CDR3 DNA, CDR3 protein, clone size, J gene, D gene, V gene. A D gene is named only where the DNA matches it firmly. For some rows the clone size is stated as once, few or many, or as a class when expanded; others skip it.

TGTGCCAGCATGGGGGCGGCAAACTCCTACAATGAGCAGTTCTTC,CASMGAANSYNEQFF,-,TRBJ2-1,-,TRBV2
TGTGTCAGAAGCCTGTTCCGACCACGCGGCTACACCTTC,CVRSLFRPRGYTF,-,TRBJ1-2,-,TRBV7-5
TGTGCCACCAGCAGAGACTTTCACATATCGACCGTTGTTGCAGATACGCAGTATTTT,CATSRDFHISTVVADTQYF,-,TRBJ2-3,-,TRBV15
TGTGCCAGCAGTGGGGCTGGGGCCAACGTCCTGACTTTC,CASSGAGANVLTF,few,TRBJ2-6,-,TRBV6-1
TGTGCCAGCAGCTTGTTGCAGCGAGAGACCCAGTACTTC,CASSLLQRETQYF,-,TRBJ2-5,-,TRBV5-8
TGTGCCAGCAGCTTAGACGGGTCGAACACTGAAGCTTTCTTT,CASSLDGSNTEAFF,-,TRBJ1-1,-,TRBV7-8
TGCGCCAGCAGCTACTTGACCACTAGCACAGATACGCAGTATTTT,CASSYLTTSTDTQYF,few,TRBJ2-3,-,TRBV5-1
TGCAGCGTGACAAAGACAGATAACTATGGCTACACCTTC,CSVTKTDNYGYTF,-,TRBJ1-2,-,TRBV29-1
TGCGCCAGCAGCTTGGATCAGGGGAGGCCTGAAGCTTTCTTT,CASSLDQGRPEAFF,-,TRBJ1-1,-,TRBV5-1
TGTGCCAGCAGCCTACAACTCCTAAACACTGAAGCTTTCTTT,CASSLQLLNTEAFF,-,TRBJ1-1,-,TRBV7-2
TGTGCCAGCAGTTTTCGGTCCGGAGGGCTCACAGATACGCAGTATTTT,CASSFRSGGLTDTQYF,-,TRBJ2-3,-,TRBV28
TGTGCCAGCAGCCTAGAGGCCTGGACTACCTACGAGCAGTACTTC,CASSLEAWTTYEQYF,-,TRBJ2-7,-,TRBV5-8
TGTGCCAGCAGGGGACTAGCGGACCCCTCCTACGAGCAGTACTTC,CASRGLADPSYEQYF,-,TRBJ2-7,TRBD2,TRBV6-5
TGTGCCAGCAGCGTTGACAGGGTGGAAGAGACCCAGTACTTC,CASSVDRVEETQYF,-,TRBJ2-5,TRBD1,TRBV2
TGCGCCAGCAGCCCCCCCGGGACAGGGCCCACAGATACGCAGTATTTT,CASSPPGTGPTDTQYF,few,TRBJ2-3,TRBD1,TRBV4-1
TGCGCCAGCAGCCGGCCACTAGCGGAAGAGACCCAGTACTTC,CASSRPLAEETQYF,few,TRBJ2-5,TRBD2,TRBV5-1
TGTGCCAGCAGTGAATTCGTAGGCGGTTACAATGAGCAGTTCTTC,CASSEFVGGYNEQFF,-,TRBJ2-1,-,TRBV2
TGTGCCAGCAGCGTTCGACAGGGGGTAAACACTGAAGCTTTCTTT,CASSVRQGVNTEAFF,-,TRBJ1-1,TRBD1,TRBV11-2
TGTGCCAGCAGAGTTACCGGGACAGGGAACACTGAAGCTTTCTTT,CASRVTGTGNTEAFF,once,TRBJ1-1,TRBD1,TRBV2
TGTGCCACCAGCCGGACAGGGCGCCAAGAGACCCAGTACTTC,CATSRTGRQETQYF,many,TRBJ2-5,TRBD1,TRBV15
TGTGCCAGCAGTGCGAAGGGGCCCTACACCGGGGAGCTGTTTTTT,CASSAKGPYTGELFF,once,TRBJ2-2,-,TRBV2
TGTGCCAGCAGCTTACCTAGCGGGAGCTCCTACAATGAGCAGTTCTTC,CASSLPSGSSYNEQFF,-,TRBJ2-1,TRBD2,TRBV4-2
TGCGCCAGCAGCTTAAGGTCTGCCACGAGCGGGCAGTCCTACGAGCAGTACTTC,CASSLRSATSGQSYEQYF,-,TRBJ2-7,-,TRBV5-1
TGTGCCAGCTCACCGCCGGGACAGGGACCCGATACGCAGTATTTT,CASSPPGQGPDTQYF,-,TRBJ2-3,TRBD1,TRBV18
TGTGCCACCAGCAGAGCATTAGTGGAGACCCAGTACTTC,CATSRALVETQYF,-,TRBJ2-5,-,TRBV15
TGCGCCAGCAGCTCCGGGACAGGGCACTATGGCTACACCTTC,CASSSGTGHYGYTF,-,TRBJ1-2,TRBD1,TRBV5-1
TGTGCCAGCAGCTCGAGACCGGACCGGGGGGGAGAGACCCAGTACTTC,CASSSRPDRGGETQYF,-,TRBJ2-5,TRBD2,TRBV9
TGTGCCATCAGTGGGACAGGGGATGGAAACACCATATATTTT,CAISGTGDGNTIYF,-,TRBJ1-3,TRBD1,TRBV10-3
TGCGCCAGCAGCCTCAGGCAGGGGGATCAGCCCCAGCATTTT,CASSLRQGDQPQHF,-,TRBJ1-5,TRBD1,TRBV4-1
TGTGCCAGCAGTTTTTCAGTGTACGCTTTCTTT,CASSFSVYAFF,-,TRBJ1-1,-,TRBV28
TGCGCCAGCAGCTTGTCCCGGACAGGCGCAGATACGCAGTATTTT,CASSLSRTGADTQYF,few,TRBJ2-3,TRBD1,TRBV5-1
TGTGCCAGCAGTACCGGGGGGGTCGCCTACGAGCAGTACTTC,CASSTGGVAYEQYF,once,TRBJ2-7,TRBD2,TRBV28